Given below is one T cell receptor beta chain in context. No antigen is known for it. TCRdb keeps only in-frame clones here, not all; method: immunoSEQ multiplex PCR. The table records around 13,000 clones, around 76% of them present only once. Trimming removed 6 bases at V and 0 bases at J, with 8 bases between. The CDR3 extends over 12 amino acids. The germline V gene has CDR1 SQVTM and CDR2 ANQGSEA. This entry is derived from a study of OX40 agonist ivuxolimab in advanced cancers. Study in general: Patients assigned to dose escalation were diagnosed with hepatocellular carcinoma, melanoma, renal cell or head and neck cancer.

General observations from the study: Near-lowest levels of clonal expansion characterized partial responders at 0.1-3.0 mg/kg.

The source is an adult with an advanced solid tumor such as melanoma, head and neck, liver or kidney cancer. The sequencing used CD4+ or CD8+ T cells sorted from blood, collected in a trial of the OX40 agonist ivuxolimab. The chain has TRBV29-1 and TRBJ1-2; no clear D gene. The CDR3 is CSVLLANYGYTF. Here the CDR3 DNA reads TGCAGCGTCCTTCTAGCTAACTATGGCTACACCTTC.